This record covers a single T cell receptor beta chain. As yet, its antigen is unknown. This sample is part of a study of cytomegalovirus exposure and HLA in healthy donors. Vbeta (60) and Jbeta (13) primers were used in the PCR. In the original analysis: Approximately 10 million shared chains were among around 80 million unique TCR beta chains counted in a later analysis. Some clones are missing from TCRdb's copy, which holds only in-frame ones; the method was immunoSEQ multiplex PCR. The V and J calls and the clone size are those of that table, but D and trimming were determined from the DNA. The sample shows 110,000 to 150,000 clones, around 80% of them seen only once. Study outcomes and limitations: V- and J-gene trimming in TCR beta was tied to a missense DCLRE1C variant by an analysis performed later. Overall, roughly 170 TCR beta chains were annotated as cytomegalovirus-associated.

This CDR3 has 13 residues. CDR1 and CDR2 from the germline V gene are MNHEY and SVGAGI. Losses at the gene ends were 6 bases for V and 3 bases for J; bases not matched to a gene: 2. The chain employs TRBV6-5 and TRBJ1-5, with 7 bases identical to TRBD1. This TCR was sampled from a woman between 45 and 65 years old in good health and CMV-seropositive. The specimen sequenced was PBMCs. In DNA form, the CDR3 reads TGTGCCAGCAGCGACAGGGTCAATCAGCCCCAGCATTTT. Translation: CASSDRVNQPQHF.